Listed below are T cell receptor beta chains from one sample, sequenced in a study of a mutant IDH1 vaccine in newly diagnosed glioma. The repertoire was sequenced with immunoSEQ multiplex PCR; TCRdb's copy has only in-frame clones and lacks some. Counted here are 45,000 to 65,000 clones, about 81% occurring once; the ten biggest clones make up about 8.1%. Which antigens these TCRs recognize remains unknown. The material sequenced was PBMCs, taken from a glioma patient whose treatment included an IDH1 peptide vaccine. Source of these receptors: a woman between 40 and 55 years old with glioma. Some clones in this sample may be carry-over from other donors' samples. CDR3s include the opening cysteine and the closing phenylalanine or tryptophan. The D gene is left open where the match is weak. Part of the rows lack a size; the others show once, few, many or a class for expanded clones.

.	.	TRBJ2-2	TRBV19	CASRSNSLDTGELFF	TGTGCCAGTAGGTCTAACAGTTTGGACACCGGGGAGCTGTTTTTT
.	.	TRBJ1-6	TRBV14	CASAPGGPMYSPLHF	TGTGCCAGCGCCCCGGGGGGACCGATGTATTCACCCCTCCACTTT
TRBD1	.	TRBJ2-7	TRBV5-1	CASTRDRTYEQYF	TGCGCCAGCACGAGGGACAGGACGTACGAGCAGTACTTC
.	once	TRBJ2-4	TRBV7-9	CASSLLAASERNIQYF	TGTGCCAGCAGTCTTCTGGCGGCAAGCGAGAGAAACATTCAGTACTTC
TRBD1	.	TRBJ2-3	TRBV19	CASSPRQGGTDTQYF	TGTGCCAGTAGTCCAAGACAGGGCGGCACAGATACGCAGTATTTT
.	.	TRBJ2-7	TRBV2	CASSELGVWQGPYEQYF	TGTGCCAGCAGTGAATTGGGGGTGTGGCAGGGCCCCTACGAGCAGTACTTC
.	.	TRBJ1-1	TRBV5-1	CASSSQGPDPAFF	TGCGCCAGCAGCTCACAGGGTCCAGATCCAGCTTTCTTT
TRBD1	.	TRBJ2-3	TRBV29-1	CSVGPGQGKSDTQYF	TGCAGCGTAGGCCCCGGACAGGGGAAGTCAGATACGCAGTATTTT
.	.	TRBJ2-5	TRBV7-2	CASSLVGRVETQYF	TGTGCCAGCAGCTTAGTGGGCAGGGTTGAGACCCAGTACTTC
TRBD1	.	TRBJ1-2	TRBV29-1	CSASGGPPYGYTF	TGCAGCGCATCAGGGGGCCCACCCTATGGCTACACCTTC
.	.	TRBJ1-5	TRBV5-8	CASSLGQGVPSNQPQHF	TGTGCCAGCAGCTTGGGGCAGGGCGTCCCTAGCAATCAGCCCCAGCATTTT
.	.	TRBJ2-7	TRBV6-1	CASSDGFSVREQYF	TGTGCCAGCAGTGATGGCTTTTCGGTGCGCGAGCAGTACTTC
.	.	TRBJ2-1	TRBV5-4	CASSLGPPGSGNEQFF	TGTGCCAGCAGCTTGGGGCCCCCGGGAAGTGGGAATGAGCAGTTCTTC
.	.	TRBJ2-7	TRBV29-1	CSVRDSPYEQYF	TGCAGCGTTAGGGACTCCCCCTACGAGCAGTACTTC
.	.	TRBJ2-5	TRBV9	CASSVEGDQETQYF	TGTGCCAGCAGCGTAGAGGGGGATCAAGAGACCCAGTACTTC
.	.	TRBJ1-2	TRBV25-1	CASSELEGYTF	TGTGCCAGCAGTGAACTGGAGGGCTACACCTTC
.	.	TRBJ2-7	TRBV6-1	CASSEGGPVYEQYF	TGTGCCAGCAGTGAAGGCGGACCGGTCTACGAGCAGTACTTC
.	.	TRBJ2-7	TRBV7-6	CASSLDPRGEQYF	TGTGCCAGCAGCTTAGATCCGAGGGGGGAGCAGTACTTC
.	.	TRBJ2-7	TRBV2	CASSEQGSSYEQYF	TGTGCCAGCAGTGAGCAGGGGAGCTCCTACGAGCAGTACTTC
.	.	TRBJ2-5	TRBV30	CAWSVDLQETQYF	TGTGCCTGGAGTGTAGACCTACAAGAGACCCAGTACTTC
TRBD2	once	TRBJ2-3	TRBV25-1	CASSEGSGGPTDTQYF	TGTGCCAGCAGTGAAGGGAGCGGGGGGCCCACAGATACGCAGTATTTT
.	.	TRBJ1-5	TRBV11-2	CASSLHSNQPQHF	TGTGCCAGCAGCCTACATAGCAATCAGCCCCAGCATTTT
TRBD2	.	TRBJ2-1	TRBV4-1	CASSPGAGGSYNEQFF	TGCGCCAGCAGCCCTGGAGCGGGGGGATCCTACAATGAGCAGTTCTTC
.	.	TRBJ2-7	TRBV7-6	CASSPGGVPTYEQYF	TGTGCCAGCAGCCCCGGAGGCGTCCCAACCTACGAGCAGTACTTC
.	.	TRBJ1-5	TRBV7-6	CASSSSGAPGQPQHF	TGTGCCAGCAGCTCCTCCGGGGCCCCAGGTCAGCCCCAGCATTTT
TRBD1	.	TRBJ2-7	TRBV6-5	CASSFGQAFSYEQYF	TGTGCCAGCAGTTTCGGACAGGCTTTTTCCTACGAGCAGTACTTC
TRBD2	.	TRBJ2-5	TRBV27	CASSLILAGGPETQYF	TGTGCCAGCAGTTTAATCTTAGCGGGGGGGCCCGAGACCCAGTACTTC
.	few	TRBJ1-1	TRBV5-1	CASSSLNWGNTEAFF	TGCGCCAGCAGCTCCCTAAATTGGGGGAACACTGAAGCTTTCTTT
.	once	TRBJ1-5	TRBV5-6	CASSLDGTVNQPQHF	TGTGCCAGCAGCTTGGATGGGACGGTCAATCAGCCCCAGCATTTT
.	few	TRBJ2-7	TRBV7-9	CASSLARGYYEQYF	TGTGCCAGCAGCTTAGCCCGCGGGTACTACGAGCAGTACTTC
.	few	TRBJ1-6	TRBV23-1	CASYIKDDSPLHF	TGCGCCAGCTATATCAAGGACGATTCACCCCTCCACTTT
TRBD1	.	TRBJ1-4	TRBV30	CAWRGGGGATNEKLFF	TGTGCCTGGAGAGGGGGAGGGGGCGCAACTAATGAAAAACTGTTTTTT
TRBD2	.	TRBJ2-5	TRBV7-8	CASSRPAASGGRETQYF	TGTGCCAGCAGCCGCCCAGCCGCTAGCGGGGGGAGGGAGACCCAGTACTTC
.	.	TRBJ2-2	TRBV7-8	CASSHDLGGTGELFF	TGTGCCAGCAGCCACGACCTGGGCGGTACCGGGGAGCTGTTTTTT
TRBD1	.	TRBJ2-7	TRBV29-1	CSVSHRPGTEIF	TGCAGCGTTAGTCACCGACCCGGGACAGAAATCTTC
.	.	TRBJ2-7	TRBV29-1	CSARSSYEQYF	TGCAGCGCCAGGAGCTCCTACGAGCAGTACTTC
.	.	TRBJ1-1	TRBV6-4	CASREGSDPFTEAFF	TGTGCCAGCAGGGAGGGATCCGACCCTTTCACTGAAGCTTTCTTT
.	.	TRBJ2-3	TRBV9	CASSVGAGPTDTQYF	TGTGCCAGCAGCGTAGGAGCGGGTCCCACAGATACGCAGTATTTT
.	.	TRBJ1-2	TRBV7-2	CASSLGSTVGLFGYTF	TGTGCCAGCAGCTTAGGGTCCACCGTCGGTTTGTTTGGCTACACCTTC
TRBD1	.	TRBJ2-7	TRBV11-1	CASSLEGDSFYEQYF	TGTGCCAGCAGCTTAGAAGGGGACAGCTTCTACGAGCAGTACTTC
TRBD1	once	TRBJ2-5	TRBV6-6	CASSYPTGVETQYF	TGTGCCAGCAGTTATCCGACAGGGGTCGAGACCCAGTACTTC
.	few	TRBJ1-1	TRBV12-5	CASGLVSSGEAFF	TGTGCTAGTGGTTTGGTATCTAGCGGTGAAGCTTTCTTT
.	.	TRBJ1-5	TRBV11-2	CASSLRAGSVHSNQPQHF	TGTGCCAGCAGCTTACGTGCGGGGTCTGTTCATAGCAATCAGCCCCAGCATTTT
TRBD1	few	TRBJ1-1	TRBV6-6	CASSSTGQINTEAFF	TGTGCCAGCAGTTCAACGGGACAGATCAACACTGAAGCTTTCTTT
TRBD1	.	TRBJ1-1	TRBV25-1	CASSEPTQGGDTEAFF	TGTGCCAGCAGTGAGCCAACACAGGGGGGTGACACTGAAGCTTTCTTT
TRBD1	.	TRBJ1-2	TRBV6-5	CASSLTGPNYGYTF	TGTGCCAGCAGTTTGACAGGGCCTAACTATGGCTACACCTTC
TRBD1	.	TRBJ2-7	TRBV6-6	CASSKSPGQAYYEQYF	TGTGCCAGCAGTAAATCTCCGGGACAGGCCTACTACGAGCAGTACTTC
.	.	TRBJ2-1	TRBV11-3	CASSRSGDEQFF	TGTGCCAGCAGCAGGAGTGGGGATGAGCAGTTCTTC
.	.	TRBJ1-4	TRBV4-1	CASSQDPLWAGNEKLFF	TGCGCCAGCAGCCAAGATCCCTTGTGGGCGGGAAATGAAAAACTGTTTTTT
.	once	TRBJ1-1	TRBV7-8	CASSLARVGYTEAFF	TGTGCCAGCAGCTTAGCGAGGGTCGGTTACACTGAAGCTTTCTTT
.	.	TRBJ1-2	TRBV19	CASSPDSYGYTF	TGTGCCAGTAGTCCGGACAGCTATGGCTACACCTTC
TRBD1	.	TRBJ1-2	TRBV7-6	CASSLAQGDGYTF	TGTGCCAGCAGCTTAGCGCAGGGGGATGGCTACACCTTC
TRBD1	.	TRBJ1-5	TRBV7-2	CASSPQGAKGQPQHF	TGTGCCAGCAGCCCACAGGGGGCTAAAGGTCAGCCCCAGCATTTT
.	once	TRBJ1-5	TRBV6-6	CASSYAYNQPQHF	TGTGCCAGCAGTTACGCATATAATCAGCCCCAGCATTTT
.	.	TRBJ1-2	TRBV20-1	CSARREGITF	TGCAGTGCCCGACGGGAGGGAATAACCTTC
.	.	TRBJ2-7	TRBV6-1	CASSETGYEQYF	TGTGCCAGCAGTGAAACTGGGTACGAGCAGTACTTC
.	few	TRBJ2-3	TRBV19	CASSMRLGSTDTQYF	TGTGCCAGTAGTATGAGGCTAGGTAGCACAGATACGCAGTATTTT